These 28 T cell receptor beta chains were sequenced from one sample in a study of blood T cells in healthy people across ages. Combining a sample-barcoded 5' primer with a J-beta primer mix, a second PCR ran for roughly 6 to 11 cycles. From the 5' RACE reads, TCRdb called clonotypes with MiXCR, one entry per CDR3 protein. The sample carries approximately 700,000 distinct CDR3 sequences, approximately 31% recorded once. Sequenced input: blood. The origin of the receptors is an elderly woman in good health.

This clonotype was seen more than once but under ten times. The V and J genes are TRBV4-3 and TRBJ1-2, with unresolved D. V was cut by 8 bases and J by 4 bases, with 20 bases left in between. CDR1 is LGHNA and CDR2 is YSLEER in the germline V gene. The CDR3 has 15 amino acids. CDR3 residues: CASASVGTGIYGYTF. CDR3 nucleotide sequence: TGCGCCAGCGCCTCCGTTGGCACCGGCATCTATGGCTACACCTTC.

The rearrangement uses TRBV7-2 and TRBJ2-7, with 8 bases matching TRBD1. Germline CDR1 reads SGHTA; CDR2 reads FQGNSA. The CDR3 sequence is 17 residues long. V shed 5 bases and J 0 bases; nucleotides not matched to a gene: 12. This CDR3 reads CASSKVGRDRSSYEQYF. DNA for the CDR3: TGTGCCAGCAGCAAAGTTGGGCGGGACAGGAGCTCCTACGAGCAGTACTTC.

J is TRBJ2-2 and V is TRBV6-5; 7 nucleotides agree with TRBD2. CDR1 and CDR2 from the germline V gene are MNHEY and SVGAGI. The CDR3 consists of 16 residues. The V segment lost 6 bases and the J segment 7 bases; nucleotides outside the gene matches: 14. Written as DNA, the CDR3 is TGTGCCAGCAGAAAACGACTAGCTCGAGGGCACGGGGAGCTGTTTTTT. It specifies CASRKRLARGHGELFF.

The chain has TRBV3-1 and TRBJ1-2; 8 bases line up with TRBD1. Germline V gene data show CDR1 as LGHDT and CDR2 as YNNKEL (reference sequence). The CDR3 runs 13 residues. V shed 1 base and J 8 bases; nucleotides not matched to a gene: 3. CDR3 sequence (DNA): TGTGCCAGCAGCCAAGGGCAGGGGGCGGGCTACACCTTC. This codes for CASSQGQGAGYTF.

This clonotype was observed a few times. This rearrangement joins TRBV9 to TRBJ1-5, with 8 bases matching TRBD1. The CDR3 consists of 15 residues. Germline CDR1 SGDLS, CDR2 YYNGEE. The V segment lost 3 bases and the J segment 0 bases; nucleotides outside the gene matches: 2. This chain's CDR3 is CASSGQGSSNQPQHF. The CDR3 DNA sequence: TGTGCCAGCAGCGGACAGGGGTCTAGCAATCAGCCCCAGCATTTT.

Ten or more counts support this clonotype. CDR3 region: CASSYSSRQYGYTF. The CDR3 DNA sequence: TGTGCCAGCAGTTACTCGTCAAGACAGTATGGCTACACCTTC. The chain is built from TRBV6-2 or TRBV6-3 and TRBJ1-2; D may be TRBD1 (5 bases). Trimming removed 0 bases from V and 5 bases from J, with 10 bases in between. Germline V gene lookup returns CDR1 MNHEY and CDR2 SVGEGT. The CDR3 is made up of 14 amino acids.

The CDR3 region has the DNA TGTGCCAGCAGCCCCGGGACGGCCTCCGGGGAGCTGTTTTTT. It translates to CASSPGTASGELFF. The chain uses TRBV5-5 and TRBJ2-2, with D perhaps TRBD1 or TRBD2 (5 bases each). Germline V CDR1 and CDR2: SGHKS, YYEKEE (reference sequence). This CDR3 has 14 residues. Trimming took off 4 bases at V and 6 bases at J, with 13 bases between the two ends.

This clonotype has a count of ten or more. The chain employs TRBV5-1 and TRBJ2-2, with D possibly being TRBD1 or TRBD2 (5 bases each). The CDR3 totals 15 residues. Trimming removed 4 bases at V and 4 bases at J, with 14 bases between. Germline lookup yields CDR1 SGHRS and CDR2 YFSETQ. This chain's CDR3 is CASSLLGTATGELFF. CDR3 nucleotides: TGCGCCAGCAGCCTACTCGGGACGGCCACCGGGGAGCTGTTTTTT. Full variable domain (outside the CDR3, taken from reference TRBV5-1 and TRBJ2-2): KAGVTQTPRYLIKTRGQQVTLSCSPISGHRSVSWYQQTPGQGLQFLFEYFSETQRNKGNFPGRFSGRQFSNSRSEMNVSTLELGDSALYLCASSLLGTATGELFFGEGSRLTVL.

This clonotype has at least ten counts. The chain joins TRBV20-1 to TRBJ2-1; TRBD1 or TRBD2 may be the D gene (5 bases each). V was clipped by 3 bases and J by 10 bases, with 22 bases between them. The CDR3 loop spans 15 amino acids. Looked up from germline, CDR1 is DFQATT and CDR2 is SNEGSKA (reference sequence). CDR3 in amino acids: CSASPGTSAAAEQFF. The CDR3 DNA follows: TGCAGTGCTAGCCCCGGGACCAGCGCTGCAGCGGAGCAGTTCTTC.

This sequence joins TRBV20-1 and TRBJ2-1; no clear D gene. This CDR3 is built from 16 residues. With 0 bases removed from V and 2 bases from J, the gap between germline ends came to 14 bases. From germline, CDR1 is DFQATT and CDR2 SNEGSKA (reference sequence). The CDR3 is CSARDYSSAAYNEQFF. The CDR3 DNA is TGCAGTGCTAGAGATTACAGCAGTGCGGCCTACAATGAGCAGTTCTTC.

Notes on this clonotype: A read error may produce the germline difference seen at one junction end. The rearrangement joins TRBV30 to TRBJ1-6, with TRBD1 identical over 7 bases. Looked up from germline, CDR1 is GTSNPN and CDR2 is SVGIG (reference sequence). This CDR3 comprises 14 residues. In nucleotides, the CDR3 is TGTGCCTGGAGCCTAGGGGGCAGGGATTCACCCCCCCACTTT. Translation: CAWSLGGRDSPPHF.

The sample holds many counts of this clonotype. The CDR3 is CASSLAGLAGSAEQYF. The CDR3 bases are TGTGCCAGCAGCTTAGCCGGACTAGCGGGGAGCGCCGAGCAGTACTTC. J is TRBJ2-7 and V is TRBV7-2; 12 bases are shared with TRBD2. The V segment lost 0 bases and the J segment 6 bases; nucleotides outside the gene matches: 6. Germline CDR1 is SGHTA and CDR2 is FQGNSA. The CDR3 is 16 residues long.

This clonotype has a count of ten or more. CDR3 amino acids: CASRREGGKNIQYF. The CDR3, as DNA: TGTGCCAGCAGGAGGGAGGGGGGCAAAAACATTCAGTACTTC. This chain links TRBV6-1 with TRBJ2-4, with D possibly matching TRBD2 (7 bases). The V gene's germline CDR1 is MNHNS and CDR2 SASEGT. Trimming removed 6 bases from V and 3 bases from J, with 12 bases in between. The CDR3 is made up of 14 amino acids.

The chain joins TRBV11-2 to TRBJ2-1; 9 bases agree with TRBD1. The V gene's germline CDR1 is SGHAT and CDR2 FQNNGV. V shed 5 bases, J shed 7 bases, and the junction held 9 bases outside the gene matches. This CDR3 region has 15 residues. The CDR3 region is CASSRRTGAGNEQFF. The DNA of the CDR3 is TGTGCCAGCAGCCGGAGGACAGGGGCTGGTAATGAGCAGTTCTTC.

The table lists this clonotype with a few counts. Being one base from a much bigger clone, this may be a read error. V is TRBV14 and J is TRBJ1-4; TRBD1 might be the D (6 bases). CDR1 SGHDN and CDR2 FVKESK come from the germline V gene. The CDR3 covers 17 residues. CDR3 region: CASSLRRGGRGNEKRFF. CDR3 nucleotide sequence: TGTGCCAGCAGCCTTCGGAGGGGGGGTCGGGGAAATGAAAAACGGTTTTTT.

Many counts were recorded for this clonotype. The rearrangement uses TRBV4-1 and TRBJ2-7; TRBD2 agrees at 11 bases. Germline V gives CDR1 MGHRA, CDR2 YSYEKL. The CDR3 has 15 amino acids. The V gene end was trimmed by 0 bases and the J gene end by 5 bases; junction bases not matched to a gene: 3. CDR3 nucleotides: TGCGCCAGCAGCCAAGAGAGACTAGCGGGGCACGAGCAGTACTTC. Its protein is CASSQERLAGHEQYF.

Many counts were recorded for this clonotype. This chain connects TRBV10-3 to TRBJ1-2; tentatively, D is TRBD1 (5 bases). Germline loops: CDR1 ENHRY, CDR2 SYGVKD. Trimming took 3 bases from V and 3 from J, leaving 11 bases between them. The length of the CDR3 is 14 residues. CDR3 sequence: CAISDGGTDYGYTF. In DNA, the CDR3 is TGTGCCATCAGTGATGGGGGGACGGACTATGGCTACACCTTC.

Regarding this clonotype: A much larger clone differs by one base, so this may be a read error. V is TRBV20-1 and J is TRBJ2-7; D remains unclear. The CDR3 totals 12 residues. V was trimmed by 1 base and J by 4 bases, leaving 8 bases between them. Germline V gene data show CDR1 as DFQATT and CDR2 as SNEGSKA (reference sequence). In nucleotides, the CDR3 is TGCAGTGCTAGAGGGCATAGTTACGAGCAGTACTTC. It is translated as CSARGHSYEQYF.

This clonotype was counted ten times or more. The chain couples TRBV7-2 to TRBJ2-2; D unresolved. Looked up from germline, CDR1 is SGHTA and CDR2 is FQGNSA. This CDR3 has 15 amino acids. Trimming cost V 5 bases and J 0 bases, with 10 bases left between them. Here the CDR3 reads CASSPSSTNTGELFF. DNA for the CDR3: TGTGCCAGCAGCCCGTCGAGCACGAACACCGGGGAGCTGTTTTTT.

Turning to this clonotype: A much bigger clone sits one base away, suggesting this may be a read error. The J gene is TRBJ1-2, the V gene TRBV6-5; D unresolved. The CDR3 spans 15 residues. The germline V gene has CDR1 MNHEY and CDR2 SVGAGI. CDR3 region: CASSYSLGLVDGCTF. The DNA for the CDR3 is TGTGCCAGCAGTTACTCCTTAGGGTTAGTCGATGGCTGCACCTTC.

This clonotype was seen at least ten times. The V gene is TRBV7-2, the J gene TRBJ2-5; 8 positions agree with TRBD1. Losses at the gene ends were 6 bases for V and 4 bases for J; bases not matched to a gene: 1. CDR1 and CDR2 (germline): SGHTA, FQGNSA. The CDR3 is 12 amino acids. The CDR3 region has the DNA TGTGCCAGCAGACAGGGGGGAGAGACCCAGTACTTC. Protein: CASRQGGETQYF.

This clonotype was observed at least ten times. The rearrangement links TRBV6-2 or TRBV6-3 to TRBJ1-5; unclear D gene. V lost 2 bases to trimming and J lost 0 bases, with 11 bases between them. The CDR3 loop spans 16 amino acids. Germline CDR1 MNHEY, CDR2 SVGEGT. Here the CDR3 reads CASSYGRTHSNQPQHF. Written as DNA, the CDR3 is TGTGCCAGCAGTTACGGGCGGACCCATAGCAATCAGCCCCAGCATTTT.

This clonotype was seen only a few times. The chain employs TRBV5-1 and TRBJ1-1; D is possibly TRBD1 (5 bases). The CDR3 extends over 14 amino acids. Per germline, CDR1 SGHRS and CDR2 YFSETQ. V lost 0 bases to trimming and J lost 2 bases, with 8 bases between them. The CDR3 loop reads CASSLAGINTEAFF. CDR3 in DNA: TGCGCCAGCAGCTTGGCAGGGATCAACACTGAAGCTTTCTTT.

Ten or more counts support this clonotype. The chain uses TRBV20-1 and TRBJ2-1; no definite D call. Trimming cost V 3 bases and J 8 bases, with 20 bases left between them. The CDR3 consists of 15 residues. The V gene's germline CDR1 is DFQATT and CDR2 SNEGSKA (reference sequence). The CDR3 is CSARFLESQIDEQFF. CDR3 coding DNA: TGCAGTGCTAGGTTTCTGGAATCTCAGATAGATGAGCAGTTCTTC.

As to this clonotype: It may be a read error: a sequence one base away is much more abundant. CDR3 in DNA: TGTGCCAGCAGCTGGTGGACTAGCGGGGGACAAGAGGCCCAGTACTTC. Translation gives CASSWWTSGGQEAQYF. This sequence joins TRBV5-6 and TRBJ2-5, with 13 bases fitting TRBD2. This CDR3 is built from 16 residues. Per germline, CDR1 SGHDT and CDR2 YYEEEE.

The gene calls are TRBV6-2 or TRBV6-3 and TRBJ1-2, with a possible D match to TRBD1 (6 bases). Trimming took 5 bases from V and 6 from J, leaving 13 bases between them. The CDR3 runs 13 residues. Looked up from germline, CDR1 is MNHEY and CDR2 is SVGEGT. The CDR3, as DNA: TGTGCCAGCAGTAACCAGGGGTTTAATGGCTACACCTTC. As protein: CASSNQGFNGYTF.

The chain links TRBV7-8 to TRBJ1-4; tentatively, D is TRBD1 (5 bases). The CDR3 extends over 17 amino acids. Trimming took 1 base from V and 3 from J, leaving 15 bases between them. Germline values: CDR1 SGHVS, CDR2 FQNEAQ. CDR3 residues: CASSLVGTGRANEKLFF. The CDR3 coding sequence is TGTGCCAGCAGCTTAGTCGGGACGGGGAGAGCTAATGAAAAACTGTTTTTT. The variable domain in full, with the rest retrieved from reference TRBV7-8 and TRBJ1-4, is GAGVSQSPRYKVAKRGQDVALRCDPISGHVSLFWYQQALGQGPEFLTYFQNEAQLDKSGLPSDRFFAERPEGSVSTLKIQRTQQEDSAVYLCASSLVGTGRANEKLFFGSGTQLSVL.

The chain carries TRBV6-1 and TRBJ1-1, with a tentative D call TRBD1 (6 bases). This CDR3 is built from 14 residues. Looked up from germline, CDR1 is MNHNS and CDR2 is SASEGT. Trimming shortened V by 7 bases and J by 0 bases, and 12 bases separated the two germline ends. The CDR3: CASNWGQLNTEAFF. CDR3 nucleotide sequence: TGTGCCAGCAATTGGGGACAACTGAACACTGAAGCTTTCTTT.